This T cell receptor (beta chain) was identified in a study of OX40 agonist ivuxolimab in advanced cancers. Overall study results and limits: CD4+ and CD8+ blood T cells expanded clonally by week 6 at 0.1 to 3.0 mg/kg.

CDR3 length: 13 residues. V trimming: 5 bases; J trimming: 5 bases; junction bases outside the gene matches: 3. Germline values: CDR1 SNHLY, CDR2 FYNNEI. A note on this clone: Its target is unknown.

Method: immunoSEQ multiplex PCR; TCRdb's copy keeps in-frame clones and lacks some. The sample lists 48,000 or so clones; about nine tenths were seen once. The clonotype originates from an adult with an advanced solid tumor such as melanoma, head and neck, liver or kidney cancer. The sample here was CD4+ or CD8+ T cells sorted from blood, taken in a trial of the OX40 agonist ivuxolimab. V usage is TRBV2 and J usage is TRBJ1-1; TRBD1 agrees at 9 bases. The CDR3 loop is CASSTGGRTEAFF. As DNA, the CDR3 is TGTGCCAGCAGTACAGGGGGCCGGACTGAAGCTTTCTTT.